This T cell receptor (beta chain) was recovered during a study of STAT3 mutations in large granular lymphocyte leukemia. Profiling relied on immunoSEQ multiplex PCR, and the TCRdb table lists in-frame clones only, not all of them. The table lists 15,000 to 17,000 clones, about nine tenths of them singletons, with 8.5% to 10% in the top ten. A note on this clone: The antigen remains unidentified.

Study-level points and caveats: Every T-LGLL patient had at least one immunodominant TCRbeta clonotype.

Sequenced sample: peripheral blood mononuclear cells. The sequence came from a woman in her fifties or sixties with T-cell large granular lymphocyte leukemia. Some clones in this sample may be carry-over from other donors' samples.

The CDR3 DNA sequence: TGTGCCAGCTCACTAGGAGCCCCCAACGAGCAGTACTTC. It encodes CASSLGAPNEQYF. This chain links TRBV18 with TRBJ2-7; D gene unclear. Trimming removed 4 bases from V and 5 bases from J, with 12 bases in between. Per germline, CDR1 KGHSH and CDR2 LQKENI. The CDR3 extends over 13 amino acids.